This is a list of T cell receptor beta chains from one sample in a study of a mutant IDH1 vaccine in newly diagnosed glioma. Some clones are missing from TCRdb's copy, which holds only in-frame ones; the method was immunoSEQ multiplex PCR. The sample yields roughly 10,000 clones, about 91% seen once. These receptors have no identified antigens. Sequences were derived from PBMCs, sampled from a glioma patient whose treatment included an IDH1 peptide vaccine. The receptors originated from a middle-aged woman with glioma. Some clones in this sample may be carry-over from other donors' samples. CDR3s include the opening cysteine and the closing phenylalanine or tryptophan. D genes are given only for firm matches. Only some rows state a clone size, as once, few, many or a class for expanded clones.

V	J	size	D	CDR3	DNA
TRBV21-1	TRBJ2-5	.	.	CASIGRAEETQYF	TGTGCCAGCATTGGGAGAGCCGAAGAGACCCAGTACTTC
TRBV4-2	TRBJ1-4	.	.	CASSQDLATNEKLFF	TGTGCCAGCAGCCAAGATCTGGCAACTAATGAAAAACTGTTTTTT
TRBV6-1	TRBJ2-6	.	.	CASSPHSTGANVLTF	TGTGCCAGCAGCCCCCACAGCACTGGGGCCAACGTCCTGACTTTC
TRBV19	TRBJ2-3	once	.	CASSLLPGGTDTQYF	TGTGCCAGTAGTCTCCTCCCGGGGGGCACAGATACGCAGTATTTT
TRBV7-8	TRBJ2-7	.	.	CASSPRGHYEQYF	TGTGCCAGCAGCCCCCGGGGTCACTACGAGCAGTACTTC
TRBV6-1	TRBJ2-1	.	TRBD2	CASRNGGRSYNEQFF	TGTGCCAGCAGAAACGGGGGGAGGTCCTACAATGAGCAGTTCTTC
TRBV28	TRBJ1-5	.	TRBD1	CASSPQQGASNQPQHF	TGTGCCAGCAGCCCTCAACAGGGGGCCAGCAATCAGCCCCAGCATTTT
TRBV7-2	TRBJ2-2	.	.	CASSDSGYGTGELFF	TGTGCCAGCAGCGACTCAGGGTACGGCACCGGGGAGCTGTTTTTT
TRBV9	TRBJ2-7	.	.	CASSVEPGSSYEQYF	TGTGCCAGCAGCGTAGAACCGGGAAGCTCCTACGAGCAGTACTTC
TRBV7-8	TRBJ2-7	.	TRBD2	CASSRLAGDIEQYF	TGTGCCAGCAGCAGACTAGCGGGAGATATCGAGCAGTACTTC
TRBV11-2	TRBJ1-1	.	.	CASSLFSGVPTEAFF	TGTGCCAGCAGCTTGTTTTCCGGGGTCCCGACTGAAGCTTTCTTT
TRBV5-1	TRBJ2-3	.	.	CASSPGWGTQYF	TGCGCCAGCAGCCCCGGGTGGGGTACGCAGTATTTT
TRBV28	TRBJ2-7	.	.	CASSGNYEQYF	TGTGCCAGCAGCGGGAACTACGAGCAGTACTTC
TRBV5-1	TRBJ2-5	.	.	CASSLALGETQYF	TGCGCCAGCAGCTTGGCCTTGGGTGAGACCCAGTACTTC
TRBV2	TRBJ1-1	few	TRBD1	CASSEGTGSNTEAFF	TGTGCCAGCAGTGAAGGGACAGGGAGTAACACTGAAGCTTTCTTT
TRBV15	TRBJ2-7	.	TRBD2	CATSRVPSGEQYF	TGTGCCACCAGCAGAGTTCCTAGCGGGGAGCAGTACTTC
TRBV4-1	TRBJ1-2	few	TRBD1	CASSQEPSDRDYGYTF	TGCGCCAGCAGCCAAGAACCCTCGGACAGGGACTATGGCTACACCTTC
TRBV5-6	TRBJ2-7	.	TRBD1	CASSSLAGGYEQYF	TGTGCCAGCAGCTCTTTGGCAGGGGGCTACGAGCAGTACTTC
TRBV21-1	TRBJ1-2	.	.	CASSGRPGTGPHGYTF	TGTGCCAGCAGCGGGCGTCCCGGGACAGGACCCCATGGCTACACCTTC
TRBV4-1	TRBJ2-7	.	TRBD2	CASSQGPPGRGFQDEQYF	TGCGCCAGCAGCCAAGGACCCCCTGGGCGGGGGTTTCAGGACGAGCAGTACTTC
TRBV19	TRBJ1-4	.	.	CASSPGEALLSEKLFF	TGTGCCAGTAGTCCAGGGGAGGCTCTCCTTAGTGAAAAACTGTTTTTT
TRBV4-1	TRBJ1-1	.	.	CASSQETPNTEAFF	TGCGCCAGCAGCCAAGAAACCCCGAACACTGAAGCTTTCTTT
TRBV7-2	TRBJ1-5	.	.	CASSLDWRLNQPQHF	TGTGCCAGCAGCTTAGATTGGCGGCTTAATCAGCCCCAGCATTTT
TRBV6-6	TRBJ2-7	.	.	CASSYVDGYEQYF	TGTGCCAGCAGTTACGTGGACGGCTACGAGCAGTACTTC
TRBV10-3	TRBJ2-1	.	.	CAIAPQDNEQFF	TGTGCCATCGCCCCCCAGGACAATGAGCAGTTCTTC
TRBV10-3	TRBJ2-5	once	.	CATGRIVQETQYF	TGTGCCACCGGTAGGATCGTGCAAGAGACCCAGTACTTC
TRBV25-1	TRBJ1-1	.	.	CASSESGKLNTEAFF	TGTGCCAGCAGTGAATCAGGGAAACTGAACACTGAAGCTTTCTTT
TRBV28	TRBJ1-5	.	.	CASSPIRANQPQHF	TGTGCCAGCAGTCCGATACGGGCTAATCAGCCCCAGCATTTT
TRBV5-6	TRBJ2-7	.	.	CASSSRDAGEQYF	TGTGCCAGCAGCTCCAGGGACGCCGGCGAGCAGTACTTC
TRBV7-9	TRBJ2-3	.	.	CASSLGGLDRSTDTQYF	TGTGCCAGCAGCTTAGGGGGCTTGGACAGAAGCACAGATACGCAGTATTTT
TRBV6-5	TRBJ1-1	.	.	CASSYSMNTEAFF	TGTGCCAGCAGTTACTCAATGAACACTGAAGCTTTCTTT
TRBV6-1	TRBJ1-1	.	.	CASSRQGVGTEAFF	TGTGCCAGCAGTCGTCAGGGAGTAGGTACTGAAGCTTTCTTT
TRBV2	TRBJ2-7	.	TRBD2	CASSEPSLAGEYEQYF	TGTGCCAGCAGTGAACCCTCACTAGCGGGAGAATACGAGCAGTACTTC
TRBV28	TRBJ2-7	.	TRBD2	CASSIPSGGRYEQYF	TGTGCCAGCAGTATCCCTAGCGGGGGGCGATACGAGCAGTACTTC
TRBV6-6	TRBJ2-6	.	TRBD1	CASSYSGQVGNVLTF	TGTGCCAGCAGTTACTCGGGACAGGTGGGCAACGTCCTGACTTTC
TRBV19	TRBJ2-2	.	.	CASTAFDTGELFF	TGTGCCAGTACCGCCTTTGACACCGGGGAGCTGTTTTTT
TRBV4-2	TRBJ2-7	.	TRBD2	CASSPLAGDEQYF	TGTGCCAGCAGCCCGCTAGCGGGAGACGAGCAGTACTTC
TRBV11-2	TRBJ2-3	.	TRBD2	CASSSVSGGTDTQYF	TGTGCCAGCAGCTCGGTTAGCGGGGGCACAGATACGCAGTATTTT
TRBV27	TRBJ2-3	.	.	CASTQREFPDTQYF	TGTGCCAGCACCCAGAGGGAGTTCCCAGATACGCAGTATTTT
TRBV7-2	TRBJ1-5	.	.	CASSLGPHQPQHF	TGTGCCAGCAGCTTGGGACCCCATCAGCCCCAGCATTTT
TRBV7-9	TRBJ1-6	.	.	CASSLGGWANSPLHF	TGTGCCAGCAGCTTAGGAGGGTGGGCCAATTCACCCCTCCACTTT
TRBV21-1	TRBJ2-7	once	.	CASSTQELGREQYF	TGTGCCAGCAGTACCCAGGAGCTTGGTAGGGAGCAGTACTTC
TRBV6-6	TRBJ2-3	.	.	CASRLQVSSTDTQYF	TGTGCCAGCAGGCTACAGGTTTCAAGCACAGATACGCAGTATTTT
TRBV29-1	TRBJ2-7	.	TRBD2	CSVESGSSYEQYF	TGCAGCGTTGAAAGCGGGAGCTCCTACGAGCAGTACTTC
TRBV21-1	TRBJ2-1	.	.	CASSKETSGSYNEQFF	TGTGCCAGCAGCAAAGAGACTAGCGGCTCCTACAATGAGCAGTTCTTC
TRBV10-3	TRBJ1-5	once	.	CAIIFDRDSNQPQHF	TGTGCCATCATCTTTGACCGGGACAGCAATCAGCCCCAGCATTTT
TRBV7-8	TRBJ1-5	.	.	CASSLSINQPQHF	TGTGCCAGCAGCTTATCTATCAATCAGCCCCAGCATTTT
TRBV7-6	TRBJ2-3	.	.	CASSLTDTQYF	TGTGCCAGCAGCCTAACAGATACGCAGTATTTT
TRBV11-2	TRBJ2-4	.	.	CASSYWAQGSIQYF	TGTGCCAGCAGCTACTGGGCCCAGGGATCCATTCAGTACTTC
TRBV5-6	TRBJ1-2	.	.	CASTPRQTGSHGYTF	TGTGCCAGCACCCCAAGGCAAACAGGGTCGCATGGCTACACCTTC
TRBV20-1	TRBJ1-1	few	.	CSARGATEAFF	TGCAGTGCTAGGGGGGCCACTGAAGCTTTCTTT
TRBV19	TRBJ1-4	.	.	CACRDGKEKLFF	TGTGCCTGCCGGGACGGTAAAGAAAAACTGTTTTTT
TRBV6-1	TRBJ1-6	few	.	CASSRQPDNSPLHF	TGTGCCAGCAGTAGACAGCCGGATAATTCACCCCTCCACTTT
TRBV12-5	TRBJ1-1	.	.	CASGPPGVNTEAFF	TGTGCTAGTGGTCCCCCAGGAGTGAACACTGAAGCTTTCTTT
TRBV7-2	TRBJ1-3	.	.	CASSYNSGNTIYF	TGTGCCAGCAGTTACAACTCTGGAAACACCATATATTTT
TRBV5-1	TRBJ1-5	once	.	CASSLGSNSNQPQHF	TGCGCCAGCAGCTTGGGCAGTAATAGCAATCAGCCCCAGCATTTT
TRBV19	TRBJ1-5	.	.	CASSRDKGSGSNQPQHF	TGTGCCAGTAGTAGGGACAAGGGTTCGGGTAGCAATCAGCCCCAGCATTTT
TRBV7-5	TRBJ2-7	.	.	CARSLKRGPYLRTYEQYF	TGTGCCAGAAGCTTAAAGCGGGGGCCCTATCTAAGGACCTACGAGCAGTACTTC
TRBV5-1	TRBJ1-4	.	TRBD1	CASSLQGVVNEKLFF	TGCGCCAGCAGCTTACAGGGGGTCGTTAATGAAAAACTGTTTTTT
TRBV28	TRBJ1-5	.	TRBD1	CASSFKTWTGRQPQHF	TGTGCCAGCAGTTTCAAGACCTGGACAGGGCGCCAGCCCCAGCATTTT